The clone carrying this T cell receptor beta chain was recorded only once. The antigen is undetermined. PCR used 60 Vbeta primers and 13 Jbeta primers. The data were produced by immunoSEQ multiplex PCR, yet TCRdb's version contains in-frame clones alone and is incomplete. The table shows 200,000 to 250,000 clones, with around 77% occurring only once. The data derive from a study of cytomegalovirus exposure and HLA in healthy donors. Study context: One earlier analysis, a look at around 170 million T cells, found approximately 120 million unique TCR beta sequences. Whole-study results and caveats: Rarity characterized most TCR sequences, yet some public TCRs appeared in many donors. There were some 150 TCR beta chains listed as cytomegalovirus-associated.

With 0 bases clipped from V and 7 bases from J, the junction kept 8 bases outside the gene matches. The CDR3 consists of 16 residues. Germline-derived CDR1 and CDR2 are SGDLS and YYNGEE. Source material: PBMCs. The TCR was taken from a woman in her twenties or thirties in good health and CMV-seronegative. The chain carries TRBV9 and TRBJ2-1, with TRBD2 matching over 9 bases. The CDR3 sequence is CASSVGGGGARNEQFF. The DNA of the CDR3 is TGTGCCAGCAGCGTAGGCGGCGGGGGGGCCCGAAATGAGCAGTTCTTC.